The rows below give T cell receptor beta chains drawn from one sample of a study of blood T cell repertoires in COVID-19. Sequencing used immunoSEQ multiplex PCR; TCRdb keeps in-frame clones, though not all of them. The data contain 150,000 to 170,000 clones, approximately 83% of them seen just once; the ten biggest clones take up 25% to 35%. The sample consisted of peripheral blood. The receptors derive from an older woman with acute or convalescent COVID-19. CDR3s include the opening cysteine and the closing phenylalanine or tryptophan. The D gene is left open where the match is weak. Rows give clone size only sometimes, using once, few, many, or a class for an expanded clone.

v_call	j_call	clone_size	d_call	cdr3_aa	cdr3_nt
TRBV28	TRBJ1-6	NA	NA	CASSLPDSPLHF	TGTGCCAGCAGTCTCCCGGATTCACCCCTCCACTTT
TRBV28	TRBJ2-3	few	TRBD2	CASSKAGDYSDTQYF	TGTGCCAGCAGTAAAGCGGGGGATTATTCTGATACGCAGTATTTT
TRBV10-3	TRBJ1-4	once	NA	CAISDTKYGNEKLFF	TGTGCCATCAGTGACACCAAATATGGCAATGAAAAACTGTTTTTT
TRBV3-1/TRBV3-2	TRBJ2-1	NA	NA	CASSQDLSNEQFF	TGTGCCAGCAGCCAAGATCTTAGCAATGAGCAGTTCTTC
TRBV6-5	TRBJ1-5	NA	TRBD1	CASSYRTGSNQPQHF	TGTGCCAGCAGTTACCGGACAGGGTCAAATCAGCCCCAGCATTTT
TRBV11-2	TRBJ1-3	NA	TRBD1	CASSVPRGTGIGNTIYF	TGTGCCAGCAGCGTGCCCCGAGGGACAGGGATCGGAAACACCATATATTTT
TRBV7-2	TRBJ2-3	NA	NA	CASGIRGNTDTQYF	TGTGCCAGTGGAATCCGGGGGAACACAGATACGCAGTATTTT
TRBV29-1	TRBJ1-1	NA	TRBD1	CSVDIGTGWTEAFF	TGCAGCGTTGATATCGGGACAGGCTGGACTGAAGCTTTCTTT
TRBV19	TRBJ1-2	NA	NA	CASSTDKNYGYTF	TGTGCCAGTAGTACCGACAAAAACTATGGCTACACCTTC
TRBV9	TRBJ2-7	NA	TRBD2	CASSVGLAGPYEQYF	TGTGCCAGCAGCGTAGGCCTAGCGGGGCCCTACGAGCAGTACTTC
TRBV5-8	TRBJ2-5	NA	TRBD1	CASSWDRGRETQYF	TGTGCCAGCAGCTGGGACAGGGGGAGAGAGACCCAGTACTTC
TRBV2	TRBJ2-5	NA	NA	CASNRQVEETQYF	TGTGCCAGCAATAGACAGGTCGAAGAGACCCAGTACTTC
TRBV3-1/TRBV3-2	TRBJ2-3	NA	NA	CASSHNRDTDTQYF	TGTGCCAGCAGCCACAACAGGGACACAGATACGCAGTATTTT
TRBV11-2	TRBJ2-3	NA	NA	CASSLRGFGFADTQYF	TGTGCCAGCAGCTTAAGGGGGTTCGGGTTCGCAGATACGCAGTATTTT
TRBV24-1	TRBJ1-3	NA	NA	CATSDPGQGNGNTIYF	TGTGCCACCAGTGACCCTGGGCAGGGGAATGGAAACACCATATATTTT
TRBV29-1	TRBJ2-4	NA	TRBD1	CSVVPLQGPGNIQYF	TGCAGCGTTGTTCCATTACAGGGGCCCGGAAACATTCAGTACTTC
TRBV5-1	TRBJ1-2	NA	NA	CASSSTGPNYGYTF	TGCGCCAGCAGCTCAACAGGTCCTAACTATGGCTACACCTTC
TRBV21-1	TRBJ1-5	NA	NA	CASSIRPNRNQPQHF	TGTGCCAGCAGCATCCGCCCTAATCGTAATCAGCCCCAGCATTTT
TRBV9	TRBJ1-1	NA	TRBD1	CASSSQTGIVTEAFF	TGTGCCAGCAGCTCCCAGACAGGGATTGTCACTGAAGCTTTCTTT
TRBV5-4	TRBJ1-6	NA	TRBD1	CASSPEGDRNSPLHF	TGTGCCAGCAGCCCGGAGGGGGACAGGAATTCACCCCTCCACTTT
TRBV18	TRBJ1-4	NA	TRBD1	CASSPLRGSETGYEKLFF	TGTGCCAGCTCACCACTGAGGGGCTCCGAGACAGGGTATGAAAAACTGTTTTTT
TRBV7-2	TRBJ2-2	NA	NA	CASSLNGNTGELFF	TGTGCCAGCAGCTTAAACGGTAACACCGGGGAGCTGTTTTTT
TRBV28	TRBJ1-5	NA	NA	CATARGINQPQHF	TGTGCCACCGCCCGGGGGATCAATCAGCCCCAGCATTTT
TRBV9	TRBJ1-3	NA	TRBD1	CASSPSPGQDLSGNTIYF	TGTGCCAGCAGCCCCTCTCCGGGACAGGATCTCTCTGGAAACACCATATATTTT
TRBV6-1	TRBJ1-5	NA	NA	CASSEAGGNQPQHF	TGTGCCAGCAGTGAGGCAGGTGGCAATCAGCCCCAGCATTTT
TRBV24-1	TRBJ1-1	NA	TRBD1	CATRGGGGADTEAFF	TGTGCCACCAGGGGAGGAGGGGGCGCCGACACTGAAGCTTTCTTT
TRBV15	TRBJ1-5	NA	NA	CATSRDSARVDQPQHF	TGTGCCACCAGCAGAGACTCAGCCAGGGTGGATCAGCCCCAGCATTTT
TRBV2	TRBJ2-3	NA	TRBD2	CASRGTSGGSDTQYF	TGTGCCAGCAGGGGGACTAGCGGGGGGTCGGATACGCAGTATTTT
TRBV30	TRBJ1-2	NA	NA	CAWSEPGWRYGYTF	TGTGCCTGGAGTGAGCCAGGGTGGCGCTATGGCTACACCTTC
TRBV28	TRBJ1-1	NA	TRBD1	CASRTVNRGGTEAFF	TGTGCCAGCAGGACAGTCAACAGGGGTGGCACTGAAGCTTTCTTT
TRBV5-4	TRBJ1-1	NA	TRBD1	CASSFTGGDEAFF	TGTGCCAGCAGCTTCACAGGGGGCGATGAAGCTTTCTTT
TRBV10-3	TRBJ1-5	NA	NA	CAISGGGPNQPQHF	TGTGCCATCAGTGGGGGGGGCCCGAATCAGCCCCAGCATTTT
TRBV11-3	TRBJ2-2	NA	NA	CASSSKTGANTGELFF	TGTGCCAGCAGCTCAAAGACAGGAGCGAACACCGGGGAGCTGTTTTTT
TRBV18	TRBJ1-4	NA	TRBD1	CASSRETGNGEKLFF	TGTGCCAGCTCACGGGAGACAGGGAATGGGGAAAAACTGTTTTTT
TRBV6-1	TRBJ1-6	NA	TRBD1	CASSGTGQSSYNSPLHF	TGTGCCAGCAGTGGGACAGGGCAATCCTCCTATAATTCACCCCTCCACTTT
TRBV11-2	TRBJ2-1	NA	NA	CASSLSLAYNEQFF	TGTGCCAGCAGCTTGAGTCTGGCCTACAATGAGCAGTTCTTC
TRBV19	TRBJ2-2	once	NA	CASDGVNTGELFF	TGTGCCAGTGACGGGGTGAACACCGGGGAGCTGTTTTTT
TRBV30	TRBJ1-4	once	NA	CAWSDSPTNEKLFF	TGTGCCTGGAGCGACAGTCCCACTAATGAAAAACTGTTTTTT
TRBV7-9	TRBJ1-2	once	TRBD1	CASSWDSYGYTF	TGTGCCAGCAGCTGGGACAGCTATGGCTACACCTTC
TRBV5-1	TRBJ2-1	NA	TRBD2	CASRWSGGWSNEQFF	TGCGCCAGCAGATGGAGCGGGGGGTGGTCGAATGAGCAGTTCTTC
TRBV5-1	TRBJ2-1	NA	NA	CASSLAGPGVIRDEQFF	TGCGCCAGCAGCTTGGCGGGGCCGGGGGTTATTAGGGATGAGCAGTTCTTC
TRBV28	TRBJ1-6	NA	TRBD1	CASSLSPGQGRTYNSPLHF	TGTGCCAGCAGTCTATCTCCGGGACAGGGCAGGACCTATAATTCACCCCTCCACTTT
TRBV3-1/TRBV3-2	TRBJ2-4	NA	NA	CASSQGSRGGDIQYF	TGTGCCAGCAGCCAAGGGTCGCGGGGTGGAGACATTCAGTACTTC
TRBV28	TRBJ2-3	NA	NA	CASFYTDTQYF	TGTGCCAGCTTTTATACAGATACGCAGTATTTT
TRBV7-6	TRBJ1-1	NA	NA	CASTADGLGATGNTEAFF	TGTGCCAGCACCGCCGACGGGCTGGGGGCCACAGGGAACACTGAAGCTTTCTTT
TRBV29-1	TRBJ1-2	NA	NA	CSVEPTVSYGYTF	TGCAGCGTTGAACCGACAGTTTCCTATGGCTACACCTTC
TRBV5-4	TRBJ1-3	NA	TRBD1	CASSIATGSSGNTIYF	TGTGCCAGCAGCATCGCGACAGGGAGCTCTGGAAACACCATATATTTT
TRBV20-1	TRBJ2-1	NA	NA	CSASSGDSYNEQFF	TGCAGTGCTAGTTCGGGGGATTCCTACAATGAGCAGTTCTTC